These 22 T cell receptor beta chains originate from one sample sequenced in a study of T-cell memory formation after mild COVID-19. From the 5' RACE reads, TCRdb called clonotypes with MiXCR, one entry per CDR3 protein. The sample includes about 140,000 distinct CDR3 sequences, 14% seen only once; the top ten take around 14%. The sequencing input was PBMCs or a T cell subset sorted from them (not recorded which). The source is an adult woman who had mild COVID-19 (a few samples of this study predate the infection). Cell type and time point are not known.

This rearrangement joins TRBV4-1 to TRBJ2-1; unclear D gene. Germline CDR1 MGHRA, CDR2 YSYEKL. CDR3 length: 12 amino acids. Trimming took off 1 base at V and 9 bases at J, with 7 bases between the two ends. The CDR3 is CASSQAVGEQFF. As DNA, the CDR3 is TGCGCCAGCAGCCAAGCAGTTGGTGAGCAGTTCTTC.

V and J are TRBV6-6 and TRBJ2-3, with 11 bases lining up with TRBD1. The germline V gene encodes CDR1 MNHNY and CDR2 SVGAGI (reference sequence). The junction had 7 bases not matched to a gene; V was cut back by 6 bases and J by 5 bases. This CDR3 has 15 amino acids. The CDR3 spells CASRSSGTGGDTQYF. CDR3 nucleotide sequence: TGTGCCAGCAGATCCTCCGGGACAGGGGGAGATACGCAGTATTTT.

The chain recombines TRBV20-1 with TRBJ2-7; TRBD1 aligns across 7 bases. Germline V gene lookup returns CDR1 DFQATT and CDR2 SNEGSKA (reference sequence). The CDR3 covers 14 residues. J was trimmed by 6 bases and V by 2 bases; bases with no gene match: 10. Written as DNA, the CDR3 is TGCAGTGCTAGACCCCCTAACAGGGGTCCCGAGCAGTACTTC. Translation gives CSARPPNRGPEQYF.

This clonotype turned up a few times. V is TRBV5-4 and J is TRBJ2-3; D remains ambiguous. In germline, CDR1 is SGHNT, CDR2 YYREEE (reference sequence). V was pared by 1 base and J by 4 bases, with 7 bases between. This CDR3 spans 13 amino acids. CDR3: CASSLPGADTQYF. CDR3 nucleotide sequence: TGTGCCAGCAGCTTGCCAGGAGCAGATACGCAGTATTTT.

This clonotype was detected a few times. This chain connects TRBV20-1 to TRBJ2-1, with 11 bases lining up with TRBD2. With 6 bases clipped from V and 6 bases from J, the junction kept 7 bases outside the gene matches. The CDR3 has 14 residues. Germline values: CDR1 DFQATT, CDR2 SNEGSKA (reference sequence). CDR3 sequence: CSALLAGAGNEQFF. CDR3 coding DNA: TGCAGTGCATTACTAGCGGGAGCCGGCAATGAGCAGTTCTTC.

This clonotype was counted between two and nine times. V usage is TRBV7-6 and J usage is TRBJ2-3, with TRBD2 matching 13 bases. The CDR3 consists of 16 residues. The junction had 3 bases not matched to a gene; V was cut back by 5 bases and J by 1 base. Germline CDR1 is SGHVS and CDR2 is FNYEAQ. CDR3 bases: TGTGCCAGCAGCCGAGGGACTAGCGGGGGCACAGATACGCAGTATTTT. This sequence encodes CASSRGTSGGTDTQYF. The full variable domain, in which reference TRBV7-6 and TRBJ2-3 provide the parts outside the CDR3, is GAGVSQSPRYKVTKRGQDVALRCDPISGHVSLYWYRQALGQGPEFLTYFNYEAQQDKSGLPNDRFSAERPEGSISTLTIQRTEQRDSAMYRCASSRGTSGGTDTQYFGPGTRLTVL.

This clonotype was counted a few times. The chain couples TRBV18 to TRBJ2-1; perhaps TRBD1 as D (5 bases). Germline CDR1 and CDR2: KGHSH and LQKENI. V lost 9 bases and J 8 bases, leaving 14 bases between the germline ends. The CDR3 is 12 amino acids. This chain's CDR3 is CASTQGSDEQFF. The CDR3 DNA reads TGTGCCAGTACCCAGGGTTCGGATGAGCAGTTCTTC.

The chain combines TRBV4-1 with TRBJ2-5; D gene uncertain. The CDR3 is 12 residues long. Trimming took off 3 bases at V and 6 bases at J, with 8 bases between the two ends. Germline loops: CDR1 MGHRA, CDR2 YSYEKL. The CDR3 protein is CASSQDLKTQYF. The CDR3 region has the DNA TGCGCCAGCAGCCAGGATTTAAAGACCCAGTACTTC.

The V and J genes are TRBV10-3 and TRBJ2-1; 7 bases align to TRBD2. This CDR3 is built from 14 residues. V lost 8 bases, J lost 4 bases, and 8 bases stayed unmatched. CDR1 and CDR2 (germline): ENHRY, SYGVKD. DNA of the CDR3: TGTGCCATCTCGGTGGGCGGGGGATACAATGAGCAGTTCTTC. This translates into CAISVGGGYNEQFF.

J is TRBJ2-1 and V is TRBV6-6, with 10 positions matching TRBD2. The CDR3 has 15 residues. The germline V gene has CDR1 MNHNY and CDR2 SVGAGI (reference sequence). Trimming cost V 5 bases and J 6 bases; bases outside gene matches: 7. CDR3 sequence (DNA): TGTGCCAGCAGTGGGAAACTAGCGGGATCCAATGAGCAGTTCTTC. Translating gives CASSGKLAGSNEQFF.

The V and J genes are TRBV5-4 and TRBJ2-1, with D possibly matching TRBD2 (7 bases). CDR3 length: 13 residues. Between the trimmed V and J ends, which lost 8 bases and 5 bases, there was a span of 14 bases. Germline values: CDR1 SGHNT, CDR2 YYREEE (reference sequence). The DNA of the CDR3 is TGTGCCAGAGGGGGGGGCCTCGACAATGAGCAGTTCTTC. It is translated as CARGGGLDNEQFF.

This clonotype was picked up a small number of times. The rearrangement joins TRBV7-9 to TRBJ2-7, with D tentatively TRBD1 (5 bases). The CDR3 extends over 16 amino acids. V was pared by 5 bases and J by 1 base, with 18 bases between. Germline V gene sequence: CDR1 SEHNR, CDR2 FQNEAQ (reference sequence). The CDR3 region is CASSHTKWGRSYEQYF. The CDR3, as DNA: TGTGCCAGCAGCCACACAAAATGGGGCCGGTCCTACGAGCAGTACTTC. Complete variable domain (other parts from reference TRBV7-9 and TRBJ2-7): DTGVSQNPRHKITKRGQNVTFRCDPISEHNRLYWYRQTLGQGPEFLTYFQNEAQLEKSRLLSDRFSAERPKGSFSTLEIQRTEQGDSAMYLCASSHTKWGRSYEQYFGPGTRLTVT.

In its sample, this clonotype was seen a few times. The chain has TRBV10-3 and TRBJ2-5; 7 bases line up with TRBD2. The CDR3 extends over 13 amino acids. CDR1 and CDR2 from the germline V gene are ENHRY and SYGVKD. V shed 8 bases, J shed 1 base, and the junction held 4 bases outside the gene matches. CDR3: CAIGSGIQETQYF. The CDR3 DNA reads TGTGCCATCGGGAGCGGGATCCAAGAGACCCAGTACTTC.

This chain uses TRBV5-1 with TRBJ2-7; D unresolved. Germline lookup yields CDR1 SGHRS and CDR2 YFSETQ. The CDR3 contains 13 residues. With 4 bases removed from V and 1 base from J, the gap between germline ends came to 9 bases. The DNA of the CDR3 is TGCGCCAGCAGCGGGGTTCGGTCCTACGAGCAGTACTTC. Translation gives CASSGVRSYEQYF.

The gene calls are TRBV7-9 and TRBJ2-7; TRBD2 matches at 15 bases. V shed 7 bases, J shed 5 bases, and the junction held 9 bases outside the gene matches. Looked up from germline, CDR1 is SEHNR and CDR2 is FQNEAQ (reference sequence). The CDR3 contains 16 residues. Here the CDR3 DNA reads TGTGCCAGCAATACGGGACTAGCGGGAGGCCCCCACGAGCAGTACTTC. Its translation: CASNTGLAGGPHEQYF.

This sequence joins TRBV7-3 and TRBJ2-7; D call uncertain. Germline CDR1 and CDR2: SGHTA and FQGTGA. V lost 2 bases and J lost 5, with 13 bases in between. CDR3 length: 14 amino acids. The CDR3 sequence is CASSLPNISNEQYF. CDR3 DNA: TGTGCCAGCAGCTTACCCAATATAAGCAACGAGCAGTACTTC.

This chain uses TRBV24-1 with TRBJ2-3, with D maybe TRBD2 (6 bases). CDR3 length: 15 amino acids. Per the germline V gene, CDR1 is KGHDR and CDR2 is SFDVKD. V lost 1 base and J lost 0, with 7 bases in between. CDR3 sequence reads: CATSDFRGSTDTQYF. The CDR3 region has the DNA TGTGCCACCAGTGATTTCCGGGGGAGCACAGATACGCAGTATTTT.

The chain links TRBV7-3 to TRBJ2-2; the D gene is possibly TRBD1 (5 bases). Germline-derived CDR1 and CDR2 are SGHTA and FQGTGA. The CDR3 extends over 17 amino acids. V was trimmed by 4 bases and J by 6 bases, leaving 21 bases between them. CDR3 loop: CASSSSGGRARPGELFF. DNA for the CDR3: TGTGCCAGCAGCTCTTCCGGTGGCAGGGCACGTCCCGGGGAGCTGTTTTTT.

This rearrangement joins TRBV7-2 to TRBJ2-5; no reliable D call. The germline gives CDR1 SGHTA, CDR2 FQGNSA. CDR3 length: 13 amino acids. V was shortened by 5 bases and J by 3 bases, with 10 bases between the two germline ends. This CDR3 reads CASSTTRKETQYF. As DNA, the CDR3 is TGTGCCAGCAGCACGACAAGGAAAGAGACCCAGTACTTC.

This clonotype was seen only a few times. The chain links TRBV20-1 to TRBJ1-5; 7 nucleotides align to TRBD1. V lost 0 bases, J lost 2 bases, and 7 bases stayed unmatched. Germline CDR1 and CDR2: DFQATT and SNEGSKA (reference sequence). This CDR3 has 16 residues. CDR3: CSARDPGQAGNQPQHF. The CDR3, as DNA: TGCAGTGCTAGAGACCCCGGACAGGCGGGCAATCAGCCCCAGCATTTT.

The gene calls are TRBV18 and TRBJ2-3; D is possibly TRBD2 (6 bases). Germline CDR1 is KGHSH and CDR2 is LQKENI. The ends were cut back, 0 bases at V and 2 bases at J, with 15 bases in the middle. The CDR3 runs 17 residues. The CDR3 DNA sequence: TGTGCCAGCTCACCACCGTTCGGGGGAGGTCCCACAGATACGCAGTATTTT. Translated: CASSPPFGGGPTDTQYF.

The chain employs TRBV11-1 and TRBJ2-1; D may correspond to TRBD1 or TRBD2 (5 bases each). The CDR3 covers 15 residues. The germline gives CDR1 SGHAT, CDR2 FQDESV (reference sequence). Trimming cost V 5 bases and J 6 bases, with 17 bases left between them. CDR3 coding DNA: TGTGCCAGCAGCCCTCGGGTCGCAGGGACCAATGAGCAGTTCTTC. It translates to CASSPRVAGTNEQFF.